What follows is one T cell receptor (beta chain) and its context. A far larger clone is a single base away, which makes a read error likely. The data belong to a study of regulatory T cells in long-lasting Graves disease. CDR3 regions were amplified by Arm-PCR using iRepertoire HTBI primers to build TCR beta libraries. TCRdb analysed the multiplex PCR reads with MiXCR anew, one entry per CDR3 protein. The sample includes fewer than 400,000 distinct CDR3 sequences, more than 15% of them seen just once. The sample's time point: newly diagnosed GD, antithyroid drugs for less than 3 months. PBMC-derived RNA was used for the TCR library. V gave up 6 bases and J gave up 2 bases, with 25 bases separating them. CDR1 and CDR2 from the germline V gene are SNHLY and FYNNEI. The length of the CDR3 is 18 residues.

The sequence derives from a female donor with Graves disease. Material: peripheral blood mononuclear cells (PBMCs), obtained at new diagnosis, from a patient treated with antithyroid drugs. V is TRBV2 and J is TRBJ1-1; possible D gene TRBD1, 5 bases. DNA of the CDR3: TGTGCCAGCAGCCCGACACAGAGACACATGGGACTTAACACTGAAGCTTTCTTT. Its translation: CASSPTQRHMGLNTEAFF.